This T cell receptor beta chain derives from a study of spatial heterogeneity in lung cancer. Overall study findings and caveats: Resection saw ubiquitous expanded tumor TCRs appear in blood more than follow-up did.

This clonotype was recorded many times. Antigen: not known. TCR cDNA molecules were tagged individually, and each one carried a unique molecular identifier. TCRdb reprocessed the 5' RACE reads via MiXCR and lists one record per CDR3 protein. The sample carries 45,000 to 55,000 distinct CDR3 sequences, less than 6% recorded once. Germline V gene lookup returns CDR1 DFQATT and CDR2 SNEGSKA (reference sequence). V was trimmed by 0 bases and J by 7 bases, leaving 3 bases between them. The CDR3 has 10 residues. The time point denotes: sample taken at primary tumor resection. A total of around 67 untreated early-stage non-small cell lung cancer patients served as donors.

The input for sequencing was PBMCs, taken at surgery. The chain employs TRBV20-1 and TRBJ1-2; D is ambiguous. The source is a male donor with early-stage non-small cell lung cancer. The CDR3 DNA reads TGCAGTGCTAGAGATGGTGGCTACACCTTC. Protein product: CSARDGGYTF.